The text below deals with one TCR beta chain. Its antigen is not known. The source of the sample is a study of cytotoxic CD8 clonotypes in ibrutinib-treated CLL. Across the whole study: By median approximately 63 months, 12 had progressed and around 14 stayed remitted; responses had been 2 complete and roughly 25 partial.

Method: immunoSEQ multiplex PCR; TCRdb's copy keeps in-frame clones and lacks some. The table records fewer than 35,000 clones, approximately 85% of them present only once. Germline CDR1 reads SGHRS; CDR2 reads YFSETQ. Trimming took off 4 bases at V and 1 base at J, with 15 bases between the two ends. This CDR3 has 15 residues. Points from the study as a whole: Public clonotypes, rarely seen, contracted or held steady on treatment. T-cell clonality at baseline went above that of age-matched healthy donors and rose and fell with circulating CD8+ T-cell counts.

The chain couples TRBV5-1 to TRBJ2-7; possibly TRBD2 for D (6 bases). Material: PBMCs, obtained after 24 months of ibrutinib treatment. The source of this sequence is a human donor with chronic lymphocytic leukemia. CDR3 in amino acids: CASSVASEASYEQYF. The CDR3 DNA sequence: TGCGCCAGCAGCGTGGCTAGCGAGGCTTCCTACGAGCAGTACTTC. The full variable domain, in which reference TRBV5-1 and TRBJ2-7 provide the parts outside the CDR3, is KAGVTQTPRYLIKTRGQQVTLSCSPISGHRSVSWYQQTPGQGLQFLFEYFSETQRNKGNFPGRFSGRQFSNSRSEMNVSTLELGDSALYLCASSVASEASYEQYFGPGTRLTVT.